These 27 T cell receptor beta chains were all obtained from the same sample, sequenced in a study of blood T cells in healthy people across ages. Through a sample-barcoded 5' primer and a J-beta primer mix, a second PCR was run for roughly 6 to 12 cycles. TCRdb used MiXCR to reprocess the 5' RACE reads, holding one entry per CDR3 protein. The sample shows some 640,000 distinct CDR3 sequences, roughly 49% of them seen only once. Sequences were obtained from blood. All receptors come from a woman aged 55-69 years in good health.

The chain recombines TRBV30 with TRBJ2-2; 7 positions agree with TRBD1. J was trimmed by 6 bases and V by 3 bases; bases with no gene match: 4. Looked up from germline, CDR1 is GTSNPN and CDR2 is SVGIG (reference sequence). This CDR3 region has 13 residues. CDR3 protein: CAWRPRGSGELFF. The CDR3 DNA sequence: TGTGCCTGGAGGCCCAGGGGGTCCGGGGAGCTGTTTTTT. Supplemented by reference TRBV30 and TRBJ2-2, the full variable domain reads SQTIHQWPATLVQPVGSPLSLECTVEGTSNPNLYWYRQAAGRGLQLLFYSVGIGQISSEVPQNLSASRPQDRQFILSSKKLLLSDSGFYLCAWRPRGSGELFFGEGSRLTVL.

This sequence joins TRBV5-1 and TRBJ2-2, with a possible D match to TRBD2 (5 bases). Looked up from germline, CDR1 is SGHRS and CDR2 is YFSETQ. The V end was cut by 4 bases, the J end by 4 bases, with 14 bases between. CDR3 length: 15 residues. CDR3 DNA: TGCGCCAGCAGCGCGAGGGCGCAAAGCACCGGGGAGCTGTTTTTT. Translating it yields CASSARAQSTGELFF.

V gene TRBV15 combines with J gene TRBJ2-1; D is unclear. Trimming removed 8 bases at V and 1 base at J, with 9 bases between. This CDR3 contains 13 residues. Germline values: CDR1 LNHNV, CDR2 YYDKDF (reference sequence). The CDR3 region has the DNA TGTGCCACCGGAACTTTGTCCTACAATGAGCAGTTCTTC. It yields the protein CATGTLSYNEQFF.

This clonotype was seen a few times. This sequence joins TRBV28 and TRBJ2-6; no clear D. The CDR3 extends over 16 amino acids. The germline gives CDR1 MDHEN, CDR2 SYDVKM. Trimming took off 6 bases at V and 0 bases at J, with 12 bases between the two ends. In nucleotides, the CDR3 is TGTGCCAGCAGCCGTTATCGCAACTCTGGGGCCAACGTCCTGACTTTC. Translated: CASSRYRNSGANVLTF.

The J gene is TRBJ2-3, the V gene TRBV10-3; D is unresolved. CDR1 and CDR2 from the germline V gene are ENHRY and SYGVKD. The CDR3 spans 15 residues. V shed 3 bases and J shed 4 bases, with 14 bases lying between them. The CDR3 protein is CAISENGPGPDTQYF. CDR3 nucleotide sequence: TGTGCCATCAGTGAAAATGGACCTGGGCCAGATACGCAGTATTTT.

CDR3 protein: CASSAEDKNIQYF. The CDR3, as DNA: TGTGCCAGCAGCGCAGAGGACAAAAACATTCAGTACTTC. This chain connects TRBV2 to TRBJ2-5; D gene ambiguous. The end of the DNA is better explained by TRBJ2-4, so the J call may be wrong. This CDR3 region has 13 residues. The V gene's germline CDR1 is SNHLY and CDR2 FYNNEI.

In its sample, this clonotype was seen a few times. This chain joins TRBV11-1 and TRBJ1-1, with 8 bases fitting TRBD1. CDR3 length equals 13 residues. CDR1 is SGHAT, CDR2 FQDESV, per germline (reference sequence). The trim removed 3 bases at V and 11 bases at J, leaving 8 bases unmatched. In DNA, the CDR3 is TGTGCCAGCAGCTTCGACAGGGGAAGGTTGGCTTTCTTT. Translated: CASSFDRGRLAFF.

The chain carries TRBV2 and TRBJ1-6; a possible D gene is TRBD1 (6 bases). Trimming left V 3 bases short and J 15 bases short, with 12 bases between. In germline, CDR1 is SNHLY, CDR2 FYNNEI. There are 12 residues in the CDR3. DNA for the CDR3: TGTGCCAGCAGTGACCGGGACAAAAACCTCCACTTT. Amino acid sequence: CASSDRDKNLHF.

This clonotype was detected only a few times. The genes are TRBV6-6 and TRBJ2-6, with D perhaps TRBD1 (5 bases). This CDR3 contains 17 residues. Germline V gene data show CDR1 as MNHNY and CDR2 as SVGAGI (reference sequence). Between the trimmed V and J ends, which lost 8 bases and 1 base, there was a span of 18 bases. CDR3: CASVKGQLLSGANVLTF. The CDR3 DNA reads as TGTGCCAGCGTTAAGGGGCAGCTTCTATCTGGGGCCAACGTCCTGACTTTC.

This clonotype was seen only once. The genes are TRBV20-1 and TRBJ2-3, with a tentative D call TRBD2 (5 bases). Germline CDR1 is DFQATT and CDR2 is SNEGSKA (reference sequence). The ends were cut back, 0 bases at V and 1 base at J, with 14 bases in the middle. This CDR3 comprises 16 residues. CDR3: CSARDQRRFGTDTQYF. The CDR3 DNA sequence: TGCAGTGCTAGAGATCAGCGGAGGTTTGGCACAGATACGCAGTATTTT.

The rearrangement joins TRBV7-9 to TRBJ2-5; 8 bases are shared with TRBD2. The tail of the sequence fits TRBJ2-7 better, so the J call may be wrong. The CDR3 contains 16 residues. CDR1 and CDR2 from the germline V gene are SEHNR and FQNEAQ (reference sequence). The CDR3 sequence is CASSPSPRREEYEQYF. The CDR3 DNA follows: TGTGCCAGCAGCCCATCACCGAGGCGGGAGGAATACGAGCAGTACTTC.

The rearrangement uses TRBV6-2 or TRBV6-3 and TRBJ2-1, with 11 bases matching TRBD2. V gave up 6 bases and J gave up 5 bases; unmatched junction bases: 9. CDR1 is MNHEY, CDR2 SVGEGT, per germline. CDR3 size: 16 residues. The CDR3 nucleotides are TGTGCCAGCAGACACACTAGCGGGAGTGGAAACAATGAGCAGTTCTTC. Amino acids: CASRHTSGSGNNEQFF.

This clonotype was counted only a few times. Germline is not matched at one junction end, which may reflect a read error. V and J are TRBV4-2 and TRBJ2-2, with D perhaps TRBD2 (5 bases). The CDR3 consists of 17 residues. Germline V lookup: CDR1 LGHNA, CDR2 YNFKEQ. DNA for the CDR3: TGTGCCAGTAGCCAAGAGAGCGCGCGGGCGAACACCGGGGAGCTGTTTTTT. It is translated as CASSQESARANTGELFF.

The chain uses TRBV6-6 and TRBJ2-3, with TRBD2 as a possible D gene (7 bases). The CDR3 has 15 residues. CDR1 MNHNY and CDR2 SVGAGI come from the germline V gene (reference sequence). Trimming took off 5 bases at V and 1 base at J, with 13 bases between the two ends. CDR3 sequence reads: CASSEEGGGTDTQYF. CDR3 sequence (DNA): TGTGCCAGCAGTGAGGAGGGGGGGGGCACAGATACGCAGTATTTT.

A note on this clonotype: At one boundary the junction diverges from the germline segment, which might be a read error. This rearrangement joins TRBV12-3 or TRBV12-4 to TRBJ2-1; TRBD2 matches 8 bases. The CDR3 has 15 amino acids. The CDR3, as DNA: TGTGCCAGCAGTTTGGTACTAGCGGCTATGAATGGGCAGTTCTTC. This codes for CASSLVLAAMNGQFF.

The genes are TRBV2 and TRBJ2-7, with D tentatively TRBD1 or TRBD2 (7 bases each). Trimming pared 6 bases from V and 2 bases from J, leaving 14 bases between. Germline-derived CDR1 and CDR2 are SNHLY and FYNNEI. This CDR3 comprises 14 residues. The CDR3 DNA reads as TGTGCCAGCAGGTCCAGGGGGGGGGCCTACGAGCAGTACTTC. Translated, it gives CASRSRGGAYEQYF. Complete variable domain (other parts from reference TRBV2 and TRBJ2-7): EPEVTQTPSHQVTQMGQEVILRCVPISNHLYFYWYRQILGQKVEFLVSFYNNEISEKSEIFDDQFSVERPDGSNFTLKIRSTKLEDSAMYFCASRSRGGAYEQYFGPGTRLTVT.

CDR3: CASSEFIGGSGSTDTQYF. The CDR3 DNA reads TGTGCCAGCAGTGAGTTCATCGGAGGTAGCGGGTCCACAGATACGCAGTATTTT. The J gene is TRBJ2-3, the V gene TRBV25-1, with 7 bases matching TRBD2. V shed 3 bases and J 2 bases; nucleotides not matched to a gene: 14. The germline V gene encodes CDR1 MGHDK and CDR2 SYGVNS. The CDR3 loop spans 18 amino acids.

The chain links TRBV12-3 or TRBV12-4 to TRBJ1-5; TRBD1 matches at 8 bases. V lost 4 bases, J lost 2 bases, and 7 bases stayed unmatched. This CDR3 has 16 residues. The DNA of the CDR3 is TGTGCCAGCAGTTCCGGACAGGGCTTGGGCAATCAGCCCCAGCATTTT. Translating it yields CASSSGQGLGNQPQHF.

DNA of the CDR3: TGTGCCAGCAGCAACCGGGACAGGGGCAACGTCCTGACTTTC. Protein product: CASSNRDRGNVLTF. This chain joins TRBV7-2 and TRBJ2-6, with 10 bases fitting TRBD1. V trimming: 5 bases; J trimming: 9 bases; junction bases outside the gene matches: 4. The germline CDR1 and CDR2 sequences are SGHTA and FQGNSA. The CDR3 contains 14 residues. The entire variable domain, with the rest obtained from reference TRBV7-2 and TRBJ2-6, is as follows: GAGVSQSPSNKVTEKGKDVELRCDPISGHTALYWYRQSLGQGLEFLIYFQGNSAPDKSGLPSDRFSAERTGGSVSTLTIQRTQQEDSAVYLCASSNRDRGNVLTFGAGSRLTVL.

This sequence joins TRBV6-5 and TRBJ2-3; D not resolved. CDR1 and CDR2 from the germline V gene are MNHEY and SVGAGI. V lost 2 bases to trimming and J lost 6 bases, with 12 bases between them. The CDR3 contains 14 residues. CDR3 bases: TGTGCCAGCAGTTACCTTGACTCGAAGGATACGCAGTATTTT. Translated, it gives CASSYLDSKDTQYF.

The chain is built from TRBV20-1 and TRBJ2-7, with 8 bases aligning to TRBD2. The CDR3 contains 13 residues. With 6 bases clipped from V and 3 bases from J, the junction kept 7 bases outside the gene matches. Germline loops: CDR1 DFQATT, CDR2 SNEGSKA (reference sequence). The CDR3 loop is CSALKTSDYEQYF. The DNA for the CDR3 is TGCAGTGCCCTCAAGACTAGCGACTACGAGCAGTACTTC.

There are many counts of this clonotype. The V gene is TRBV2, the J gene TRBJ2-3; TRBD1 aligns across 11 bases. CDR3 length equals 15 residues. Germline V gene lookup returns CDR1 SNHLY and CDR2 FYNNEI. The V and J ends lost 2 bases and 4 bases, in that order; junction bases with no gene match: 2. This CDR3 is CASSEMGQGADTQYF. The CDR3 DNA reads TGTGCCAGCAGTGAAATGGGACAGGGGGCAGATACGCAGTATTTT.

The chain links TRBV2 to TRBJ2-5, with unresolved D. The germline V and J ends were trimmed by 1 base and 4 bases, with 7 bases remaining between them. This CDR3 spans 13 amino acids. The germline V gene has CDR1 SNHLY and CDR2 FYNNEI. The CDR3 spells CASSEERRETQYF. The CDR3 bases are TGTGCCAGCAGTGAAGAACGGAGAGAGACCCAGTACTTC.

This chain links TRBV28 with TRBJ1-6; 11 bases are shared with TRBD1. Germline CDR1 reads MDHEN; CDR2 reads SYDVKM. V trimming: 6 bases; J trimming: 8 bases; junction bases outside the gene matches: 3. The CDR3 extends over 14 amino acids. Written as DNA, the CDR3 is TGTGCCAGCAGGGACAGGGGGCAGTATTCACCCCTCCACTTT. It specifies CASRDRGQYSPLHF.

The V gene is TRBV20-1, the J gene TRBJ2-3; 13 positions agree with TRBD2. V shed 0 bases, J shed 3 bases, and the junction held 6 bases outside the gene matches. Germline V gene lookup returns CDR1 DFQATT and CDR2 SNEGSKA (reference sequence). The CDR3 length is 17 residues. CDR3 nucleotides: TGCAGTGCTAGAGATTTTAGGACTAGCGGGAGAACAGATACGCAGTATTTT. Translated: CSARDFRTSGRTDTQYF.

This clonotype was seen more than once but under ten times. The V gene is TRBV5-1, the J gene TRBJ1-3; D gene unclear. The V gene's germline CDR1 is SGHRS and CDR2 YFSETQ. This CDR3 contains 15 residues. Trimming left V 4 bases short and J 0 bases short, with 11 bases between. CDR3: CASSTGRSSGNTIYF. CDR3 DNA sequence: TGCGCCAGCAGCACCGGACGGAGCTCTGGAAACACCATATATTTT. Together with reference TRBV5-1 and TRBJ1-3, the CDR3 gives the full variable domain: KAGVTQTPRYLIKTRGQQVTLSCSPISGHRSVSWYQQTPGQGLQFLFEYFSETQRNKGNFPGRFSGRQFSNSRSEMNVSTLELGDSALYLCASSTGRSSGNTIYFGEGSWLTVV.

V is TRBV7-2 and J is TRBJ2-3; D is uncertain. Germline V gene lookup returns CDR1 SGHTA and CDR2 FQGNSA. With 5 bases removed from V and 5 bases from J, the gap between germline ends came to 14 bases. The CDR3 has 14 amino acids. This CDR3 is CASSPGSVGDTQYF. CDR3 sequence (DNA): TGTGCCAGCAGCCCCGGGTCTGTCGGAGATACGCAGTATTTT.